Sequencing of this T cell receptor (beta chain) was carried out in a study of blood T cell repertoires in COVID-19. Study-wide context: T cells, B-cell-depleted T cells, or PBMCs provided the cDNA or gDNA that served as material.

Turning to this clone: This could be a read error, since a much larger clone is one nucleotide away.

The CDR3 length is 12 residues. From germline, CDR1 is SEHNR and CDR2 FQNEAQ (reference sequence). Trimming removed 3 bases from V and 2 bases from J, with 4 bases in between. The protocol was immunoSEQ multiplex PCR, while the TCRdb copy is restricted to in-frame clones and leaves out a portion. The repertoire holds just over 650,000 clones, with over 80% as singletons. This receptor was obtained from a woman aged 18-29 years with acute or convalescent COVID-19. The source material was peripheral blood. J is TRBJ1-1 and V is TRBV7-9; D gene ambiguous. The CDR3 nucleotides read TGTGCCAGCAGCTTCGGTAACACTGAAGCTTTCTTT. It translates to CASSFGNTEAFF.